A selection of T cell receptor beta chains follows, all from one sample in a study of Ad26.COV2.S vaccination and SARS-CoV-2 variants. Only in-frame clones appear in the TCRdb table, and some are missing; sequencing was by immunoSEQ multiplex PCR. The sample consists of about 180,000 clones, around nine tenths of them appearing once. The sample in question was peripheral blood, obtained after recovery from COVID-19. These receptor sequences come from a human donor who had recovered from COVID-19. Each CDR3 is given without its conserved first and last residue.

v_call	cdr3_length	j_call	cdr3_aa
TRBV5-1	11	TRBJ2-5	ASSFQGEETQY
TRBV28	14	TRBJ1-2	ASSLPGQAGVYGYT
TRBV15	11	TRBJ2-7	ATSRDDGAAQY
TRBV2	9	TRBJ1-2	ASGIRDSNT
TRBV5-4	10	TRBJ2-3	ASSRETDTQY
TRBV3-1/TRBV3-2	16	TRBJ2-3	ASSPGGSGRKSTDTQY
TRBV15	13	TRBJ1-5	ATSKALGGNQPQH
TRBV9	13	TRBJ1-3	ASSVHQGTGNTIY
TRBV3-1/TRBV3-2	13	TRBJ1-5	ASSQSVSGNQPQH
TRBV29-1	9	TRBJ2-1	SAVDINEQF
TRBV24-1	14	TRBJ2-1	ATSGTTRGVGDEQF
TRBV28	11	TRBJ1-1	ASSPGGGTEAF
TRBV12-5	12	TRBJ2-2	ASWASSNTGELF
TRBV5-6	14	TRBJ2-2	ASSWQGALNTGELF
TRBV4-1	12	TRBJ2-7	ASSQDALPYEQY
TRBV19	12	TRBJ2-3	ASSSGRATDTQY
TRBV28	13	TRBJ2-1	ASSPLSGGYNEQF
TRBV6-6	12	TRBJ2-7	ASSYRLNSYEQY
TRBV28	10	TRBJ1-5	ASSTSFQPQH
TRBV11-3	11	TRBJ1-1	ASSLQQSTEAF
TRBV11-3	13	TRBJ2-2	ASSFSGRNTGELF
TRBV3-1/TRBV3-2	14	TRBJ2-1	ASSPLGGFTYNEQF
TRBV5-1	12	TRBJ1-1	ASSFKQGGTEAF
TRBV7-2	14	TRBJ2-3	ASSSPTGDFTDTQY
TRBV5-1	12	TRBJ2-7	ASSFRGLDYEQY
TRBV19	12	TRBJ1-2	ASSIGQGGYGYT
TRBV20-1	9	TRBJ2-7	SAPGYYEQY
TRBV5-4	15	TRBJ1-1	ASSSAGTTTPYTEAF
TRBV4-2	13	TRBJ2-1	ASSPPESGSDEQF
TRBV28	10	TRBJ2-7	ASSLKEYEQY
TRBV7-3	11	TRBJ2-2	ASSPLGTGELF